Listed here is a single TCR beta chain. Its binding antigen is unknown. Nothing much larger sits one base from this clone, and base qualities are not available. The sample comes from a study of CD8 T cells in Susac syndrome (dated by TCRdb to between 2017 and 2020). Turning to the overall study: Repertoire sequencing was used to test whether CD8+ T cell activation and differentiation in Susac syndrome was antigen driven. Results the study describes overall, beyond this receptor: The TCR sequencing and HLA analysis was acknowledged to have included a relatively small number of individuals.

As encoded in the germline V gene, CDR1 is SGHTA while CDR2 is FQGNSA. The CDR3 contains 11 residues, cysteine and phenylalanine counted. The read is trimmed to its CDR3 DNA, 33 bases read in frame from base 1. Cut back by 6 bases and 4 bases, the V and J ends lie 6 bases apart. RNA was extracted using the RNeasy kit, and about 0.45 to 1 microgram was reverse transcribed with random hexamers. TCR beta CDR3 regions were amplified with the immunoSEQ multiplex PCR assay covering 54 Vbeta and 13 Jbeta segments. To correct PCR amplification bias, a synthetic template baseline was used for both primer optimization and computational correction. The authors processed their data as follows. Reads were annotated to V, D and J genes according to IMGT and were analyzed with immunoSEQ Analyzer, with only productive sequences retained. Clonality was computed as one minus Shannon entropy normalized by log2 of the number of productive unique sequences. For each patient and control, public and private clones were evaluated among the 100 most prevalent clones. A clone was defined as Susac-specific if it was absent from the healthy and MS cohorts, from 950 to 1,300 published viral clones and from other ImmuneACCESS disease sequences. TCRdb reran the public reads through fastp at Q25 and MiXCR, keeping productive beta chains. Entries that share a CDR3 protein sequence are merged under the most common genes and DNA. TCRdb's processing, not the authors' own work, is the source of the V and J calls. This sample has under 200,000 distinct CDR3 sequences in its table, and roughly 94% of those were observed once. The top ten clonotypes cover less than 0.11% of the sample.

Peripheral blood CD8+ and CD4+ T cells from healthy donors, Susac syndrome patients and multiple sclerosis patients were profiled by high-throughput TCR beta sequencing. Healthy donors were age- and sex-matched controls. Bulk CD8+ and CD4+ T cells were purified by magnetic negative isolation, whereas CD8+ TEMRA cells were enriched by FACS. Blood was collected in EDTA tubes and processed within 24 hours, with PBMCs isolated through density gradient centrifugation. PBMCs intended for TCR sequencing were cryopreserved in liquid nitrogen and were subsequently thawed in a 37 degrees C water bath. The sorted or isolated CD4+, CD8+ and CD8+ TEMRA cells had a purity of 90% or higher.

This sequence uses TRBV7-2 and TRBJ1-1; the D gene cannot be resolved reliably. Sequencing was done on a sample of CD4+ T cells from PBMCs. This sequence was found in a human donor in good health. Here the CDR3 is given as CASRGVTEAFF. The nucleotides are TGTGCCAGCAGGGGAGTCACTGAAGCTTTCTTT.